This entry concerns a single T cell receptor (beta chain). These data are taken from a study of T cells in Graves' hyperthyroidism and ophthalmopathy. TCR beta CDR3 region amplification was performed from RNA transcripts. Primed by the HTBI set, a first-round RT-PCR was run on the TCR CDR3. TCRdb independently ran MiXCR on the multiplex PCR reads; one entry per CDR3 protein. The data show some 800,000 distinct CDR3 sequences, with roughly 40% seen just once and over 8% held by the top ten. This CDR3 has 17 amino acids. Trimming took off 2 bases at V and 8 bases at J, with 21 bases between the two ends. Looked up from germline, CDR1 is SGHAT and CDR2 is FQNNGV.

The clonotype comes from a man in his late teens or twenties with Graves' hyperthyroidism. The sample was blood. The chain has TRBV11-2 and TRBJ1-4, with D possibly being TRBD1 (5 bases). The DNA for the CDR3 is TGTGCCAGCAGCTTATATCCGGGTACAGGAGGGGACGAAAAACTGTTTTTT. It encodes CASSLYPGTGGDEKLFF.